One sample yielded the 16 T cell receptor beta chains listed below, sequenced in a study of CD8 T cells in ankylosing spondylitis. TCRdb recomputed calls from the 5' RACE reads with MiXCR, one row per CDR3 protein. The repertoire has 200,000 to 300,000 distinct CDR3 sequences, about 10% of them found once; the top ten carry 2% to 3%. Sequences were obtained from blood, either unsorted or a sorted T cell fraction (not recorded which). The receptors derive from a male donor with ankylosing spondylitis or in good health (not recorded which).

The DNA for the CDR3 is TGTGCCTGGAGTGTACCCGGACATTCCAACATTCAGTACTTC. Translation gives CAWSVPGHSNIQYF. J is TRBJ2-4 and V is TRBV30, with a tentative D call TRBD1 (5 bases). Germline V gives CDR1 GTSNPN, CDR2 SVGIG (reference sequence). Trimming cost V 0 bases and J 7 bases, with 13 bases left between them. CDR3 length: 14 residues.

This clonotype was recorded many times. The chain has TRBV20-1 and TRBJ2-7, with 12 bases that match TRBD2. This CDR3 is built from 13 residues. Per germline, CDR1 DFQATT and CDR2 SNEGSKA (reference sequence). V was pared by 5 bases and J by 4 bases, with 3 bases of the junction left unmatched. The CDR3 is CSAPGTSGYEQYF. The CDR3 bases are TGCAGTGCTCCCGGGACTAGCGGGTACGAGCAGTACTTC.

This clonotype was seen ten or more times. This rearrangement joins TRBV25-1 to TRBJ1-4; D not resolved. Between the trimmed V and J ends, which lost 4 bases and 7 bases, there was a span of 13 bases. CDR1 and CDR2 from the germline V gene are MGHDK and SYGVNS. The CDR3 consists of 14 residues. This CDR3 is CASSVRTASEKLFF. CDR3 nucleotide sequence: TGTGCCAGCAGTGTTCGGACGGCGAGTGAAAAACTGTTTTTT.

The sample holds many counts of this clonotype. The chain carries TRBV20-1 and TRBJ1-2; D is uncertain. This CDR3 contains 14 residues. V lost 3 bases and J 4 bases, leaving 15 bases between the germline ends. Germline V lookup: CDR1 DFQATT, CDR2 SNEGSKA (reference sequence). The CDR3 region is CSASLGIPPYGYTF. CDR3 sequence (DNA): TGCAGTGCTAGCCTTGGTATCCCCCCCTATGGCTACACCTTC.

The gene calls are TRBV7-9 and TRBJ2-2; D is ambiguous. V lost 2 bases and J 5 bases, leaving 12 bases between the germline ends. The length of the CDR3 is 15 residues. Germline V gene sequence: CDR1 SEHNR, CDR2 FQNEAQ (reference sequence). The CDR3 loop reads CASSLNLVETGELFF. The CDR3 DNA reads TGTGCCAGCAGCTTAAACCTTGTGGAAACCGGGGAGCTGTTTTTT.

This clonotype was counted many times. V usage is TRBV2 and J usage is TRBJ2-5, with a possible D match to TRBD1 (6 bases). V gave up 6 bases and J gave up 2 bases, with 13 bases separating them. CDR1 is SNHLY, CDR2 FYNNEI, per germline. The CDR3 sequence is 14 residues long. This CDR3 is CASRKDSLQETQYF. The DNA for the CDR3 is TGTGCCAGCAGGAAGGACAGCCTACAAGAGACCCAGTACTTC.

This clonotype was recorded many times. This chain uses TRBV20-1 with TRBJ2-1; 11 bases fit TRBD2. Trimming cost V 6 bases and J 7 bases; bases outside gene matches: 5. Germline values: CDR1 DFQATT, CDR2 SNEGSKA (reference sequence). The CDR3 length is 13 residues. CDR3 protein: CSASSGRTNEQFF. The CDR3 DNA follows: TGCAGTGCGTCTAGCGGGAGGACGAATGAGCAGTTCTTC.

With respect to this clonotype: It is unclear where the CDR3 begins or ends on the DNA, so no DNA is shown, and the CDR3 is as TCRdb lists it. The chain joins TRBV6-5 to TRBJ2-1. The CDR3 contains 13 residues when both ends are counted. Germline V CDR1 and CDR2: MNHEY, SVGAGI. The CDR3 protein is CASSSSREFGQFF.

This clonotype was seen many times. The chain couples TRBV12-3 or TRBV12-4 to TRBJ2-1, with 7 bases fitting TRBD1. J lost 4 bases, V lost 1 base, and 4 bases had no gene match. This CDR3 spans 15 amino acids. As DNA, the CDR3 is TGTGCCAGCAGTTTAGGGACAGGTGGATACAATGAGCAGTTCTTC. Its protein product is CASSLGTGGYNEQFF.

This clonotype was observed at least ten times. The rearrangement joins TRBV24-1 to TRBJ2-3; 7 positions agree with TRBD2. Germline V gives CDR1 KGHDR, CDR2 SFDVKD. There are 16 residues in the CDR3. With 5 bases clipped from V and 6 bases from J, the junction kept 13 bases outside the gene matches. The CDR3 DNA sequence: TGTGCCACCAGTGCCGGGGAGCGGGGAGTGAGTGATACGCAGTATTTT. It specifies CATSAGERGVSDTQYF.

This clonotype was observed at least ten times. CDR3 nucleotide sequence: TGCAGCGTTGCGAATCAAGCTAACTATGGCTACACCTTC. It codes for CSVANQANYGYTF. The chain employs TRBV29-1 and TRBJ1-2, with D hard to call. The CDR3 has 13 residues. The germline gives CDR1 SQVTM, CDR2 ANQGSEA. V was cut by 4 bases and J by 0 bases, with 9 bases left in between.

This clonotype was counted many times. The rearrangement links TRBV4-1 to TRBJ2-7; 9 bases are shared with TRBD2. The CDR3 totals 17 residues. The V gene's germline CDR1 is MGHRA and CDR2 YSYEKL. The V and J ends lost 4 bases and 3 bases, in that order; junction bases with no gene match: 13. The CDR3, as DNA: TGCGCCAGCAGCCGAATACTGGGCGGGGGGGTATTCTACGAGCAGTACTTC. It codes for CASSRILGGGVFYEQYF.

V is TRBV7-2 and J is TRBJ1-2, with 8 bases aligning to TRBD1. Germline V lookup: CDR1 SGHTA, CDR2 FQGNSA. J was trimmed by 7 bases and V by 4 bases; bases with no gene match: 11. This CDR3 spans 15 amino acids. This chain's CDR3 is CASSSGQGGWGGYTF. In nucleotides, the CDR3 is TGTGCCAGCAGCTCCGGACAGGGAGGGTGGGGTGGCTACACCTTC. The complete variable domain, with remaining parts taken from reference TRBV7-2 and TRBJ1-2, reads GAGVSQSPSNKVTEKGKDVELRCDPISGHTALYWYRQSLGQGLEFLIYFQGNSAPDKSGLPSDRFSAERTGGSVSTLTIQRTQQEDSAVYLCASSSGQGGWGGYTFGSGTRLTVV.

This clonotype was seen at least ten times. The rearrangement joins TRBV20-1 to TRBJ2-1; D unresolved. This CDR3 is built from 12 residues. The V gene's germline CDR1 is DFQATT and CDR2 SNEGSKA (reference sequence). V was clipped by 3 bases and J by 4 bases, with 7 bases between them. This CDR3 reads CSASANYNEQFF. The CDR3 DNA follows: TGCAGTGCTAGCGCCAATTACAATGAGCAGTTCTTC.

This clonotype was observed a handful of times. The chain has TRBV29-1 and TRBJ1-4; perhaps TRBD1 as D (6 bases). Trimming removed 7 bases from V and 4 bases from J, with 13 bases in between. This CDR3 is 13 amino acids long. Germline CDR1 SQVTM, CDR2 ANQGSEA. The chain's CDR3 is CSAWGLGNEKLFF. As DNA, the CDR3 is TGCAGCGCTTGGGGGCTCGGTAATGAAAAACTGTTTTTT.

This clonotype has ten or more counts. The chain combines TRBV12-3 or TRBV12-4 with TRBJ2-3; D could derive from TRBD1 or TRBD2 (5 bases each). V dropped 8 bases and J dropped 1 base, with 13 bases sitting between them. The CDR3 consists of 14 residues. The CDR3 loop reads CASDSRGGTDTQYF. CDR3 nucleotides: TGTGCCAGCGACTCGAGGGGTGGCACAGATACGCAGTATTTT.